These 20 T cell receptor beta chains originate from one sample sequenced in a study of cytomegalovirus exposure and HLA in healthy donors. PCR amplification relied on 60 Vbeta primers (plus 13 Jbeta primers). Generated by immunoSEQ multiplex PCR, the TCRdb table keeps only in-frame clones and is missing some. The table lists 90,000 to 100,000 clones, about two thirds of them singletons. The sequencing sample was made of PBMCs. These receptor sequences come from a female donor in good health and CMV-seronegative.

The J gene is TRBJ2-7, the V gene TRBV29-1, with D possibly TRBD2 on 5 matching bases. CDR1 and CDR2 (germline): SQVTM, ANQGSEA. This CDR3 is built from 11 residues. V lost 3 bases, J lost 10 bases, and 13 bases lay in between. For the CDR3, the DNA is TGCAGCGTTGAGGAGTCGGGGAAACAGTACTTC. Translated, it gives CSVEESGKQYF.

At least ten counts were recorded for this clone. The genes are TRBV7-9 and TRBJ1-2; D is ambiguous. This CDR3 is 16 amino acids long. Germline CDR1 and CDR2: SEHNR and FQNEAQ (reference sequence). V was clipped by 6 bases and J by 4 bases, with 21 bases between them. For the CDR3, the DNA is TGTGCCAGCAGACCATCATGGAGCAGAGGATCCTATGGCTACACCTTC. Residues: CASRPSWSRGSYGYTF.

The rearrangement joins TRBV19 to TRBJ2-1; 9 nucleotides match TRBD2. In germline, CDR1 is LNHDA, CDR2 SQIVND (reference sequence). Trimming took 5 bases from V and 6 from J; bases not matched to a gene: 5. The CDR3 consists of 14 residues. CDR3 nucleotide sequence: TGTGCCAGTAGTTCGGTAGCGGGGGTCAATGAGCAGTTCTTC. As protein: CASSSVAGVNEQFF.

The chain joins TRBV12-5 to TRBJ2-7; D not resolved. V dropped 5 bases and J dropped 3 bases, with 8 bases sitting between them. The CDR3 totals 12 residues. Looked up from germline, CDR1 is LGHNT and CDR2 is FRNRAP. The CDR3 DNA is TGTGCTAGTGGTATCCACAGCTACGAGCAGTACTTC. It translates to CASGIHSYEQYF.

The chain recombines TRBV6-6 with TRBJ1-2; 7 positions agree with TRBD1. The CDR3 sequence is 12 residues long. V lost 10 bases to trimming and J lost 2 bases; unmatched junction nucleotides: 4. Germline CDR1 MNHNY, CDR2 SVGAGI (reference sequence). CDR3 residues: CATSTGNYGYTF. The CDR3 bases are TGTGCCACCTCGACAGGGAACTATGGCTACACCTTC.

The chain combines TRBV11-2 with TRBJ2-3; TRBD2 matches 7 bases. The trim removed 1 base at V and 4 bases at J, leaving 8 bases unmatched. The CDR3 consists of 16 residues. Germline V gene data show CDR1 as SGHAT and CDR2 as FQNNGV. The CDR3 loop reads CASSLVVGGPPDTQYF. The CDR3 nucleotides are TGTGCCAGCAGCTTAGTTGTGGGAGGGCCCCCAGATACGCAGTATTTT.

This rearrangement joins TRBV4-1 to TRBJ1-4; TRBD1 matches at 7 bases. V lost 0 bases to trimming and J lost 0 bases; unmatched junction nucleotides: 10. The CDR3 contains 19 residues. In germline, CDR1 is MGHRA, CDR2 YSYEKL. The CDR3 region is CASSQDRTGTRATNEKLFF. Written as DNA, the CDR3 is TGCGCCAGCAGCCAAGACCGGACAGGAACAAGGGCAACTAATGAAAAACTGTTTTTT.

V gene TRBV4-1 combines with J gene TRBJ2-3; 9 nucleotides line up with TRBD2. V lost 0 bases and J lost 5; bases outside the gene matches: 3. Germline CDR1 MGHRA, CDR2 YSYEKL. This CDR3 is built from 15 residues. CDR3 sequence: CASSQEGAGGDTQYF. In DNA, the CDR3 is TGCGCCAGCAGCCAAGAGGGAGCGGGGGGAGATACGCAGTATTTT.

As for this clone: This same CDR3 is encoded by further DNA sequences in the sample. V gene TRBV25-1 combines with J gene TRBJ1-6; the D is unclear. Germline CDR1 is MGHDK and CDR2 is SYGVNS. This CDR3 has 15 residues. V was cut by 2 bases and J by 4 bases, with 9 bases left in between. The CDR3 region is CASSEGGRYNSPLHF. In DNA form, the CDR3 reads TGTGCCAGCAGTGAAGGCGGGAGGTATAATTCACCCCTCCACTTT.

V is TRBV11-2 and J is TRBJ2-7; 10 bases fit TRBD1. Germline V gene data show CDR1 as SGHAT and CDR2 as FQNNGV. The ends lost 4 bases at V and 2 bases at J; junction bases unmatched: 2. The CDR3 extends over 14 amino acids. DNA of the CDR3: TGTGCCAGCAGCTGGGACAGGGGAACCTACGAGCAGTACTTC. Its translation is CASSWDRGTYEQYF.

This clone was observed a few times. The genes are TRBV7-2 and TRBJ2-7; the D gene is possibly TRBD1 (5 bases). CDR1 is SGHTA and CDR2 is FQGNSA in the germline V gene. The CDR3 is made up of 13 amino acids. V shed 10 bases and J shed 0 bases, with 13 bases lying between them. Here the CDR3 DNA reads TGTGCCACCTCGTACAGGAGCTCCTACGAGCAGTACTTC. It codes for CATSYRSSYEQYF.

This chain connects TRBV10-1 to TRBJ2-5; TRBD1 aligns across 9 bases. TRBJ2-7 matches the DNA end more closely, so the J call is doubtful. The CDR3 length is 14 residues. Germline values: CDR1 WNHNN, CDR2 SYGVQD (reference sequence). The CDR3 bases are TGCGCCAGCAGTTCGGGACAGGGATCCTACGAGCAGTACTTC. Protein product: CASSSGQGSYEQYF.

The chain carries TRBV30 and TRBJ1-1, with D perhaps TRBD1 (5 bases). V dropped 2 bases and J dropped 5 bases, with 9 bases sitting between them. This CDR3 comprises 12 residues. Germline assignment: CDR1 GTSNPN and CDR2 SVGIG (reference sequence). CDR3 DNA: TGTGCCTGGAGTCCCTCAGGGACTGAAGCTTTCTTT. It is translated as CAWSPSGTEAFF. Full variable domain (missing parts from reference TRBV30 and TRBJ1-1): SQTIHQWPATLVQPVGSPLSLECTVEGTSNPNLYWYRQAAGRGLQLLFYSVGIGQISSEVPQNLSASRPQDRQFILSSKKLLLSDSGFYLCAWSPSGTEAFFGQGTRLTVV.

The chain combines TRBV6-1 with TRBJ1-1, with TRBD1 as a possible D gene (6 bases). The germline CDR1 and CDR2 sequences are MNHNS and SASEGT. The CDR3 loop spans 14 amino acids. Trimming took off 6 bases at V and 1 base at J, with 12 bases between the two ends. In DNA, the CDR3 is TGTGCCAGCAGGCAGGGGCCACAGAACACTGAAGCTTTCTTT. The encoded protein is CASRQGPQNTEAFF.

The chain uses TRBV7-9 and TRBJ1-2, with no clear D. The germline V and J ends were trimmed by 2 bases and 6 bases, with 10 bases remaining between them. Germline CDR1 is SEHNR and CDR2 is FQNEAQ (reference sequence). The CDR3 has 13 amino acids. The DNA of the CDR3 is TGTGCCAGCAGCTTATCGAGGTTAGATGGCTACACCTTC. This codes for CASSLSRLDGYTF.

The rearrangement uses TRBV6-1 and TRBJ2-7; 12 bases align to TRBD2. The V gene's germline CDR1 is MNHNS and CDR2 SASEGT. The CDR3 covers 13 residues. Losses at the gene ends were 3 bases for V and 11 bases for J; bases not matched to a gene: 5. The chain's CDR3 is CASSERTSGIEYF. The CDR3 DNA follows: TGTGCCAGCAGTGAGCGGACTAGCGGGATTGAGTACTTC.

The rearrangement uses TRBV19 and TRBJ2-2; D may be TRBD2 (6 bases). The CDR3 is made up of 14 amino acids. Germline lookup yields CDR1 LNHDA and CDR2 SQIVND (reference sequence). Deletions cut 7 bases from V and 2 bases from J, with 11 bases between. The CDR3 coding sequence is TGTGCCAGTATGGGGGGACCTAACACCGGGGAGCTGTTTTTT. As protein: CASMGGPNTGELFF. The variable domain in full, with the rest retrieved from reference TRBV19 and TRBJ2-2, is DGGITQSPKYLFRKEGQNVTLSCEQNLNHDAMYWYRQDPGQGLRLIYYSQIVNDFQKGDIAEGYSVSREKKESFPLTVTSAQKNPTAFYLCASMGGPNTGELFFGEGSRLTVL.

V is TRBV5-6 and J is TRBJ2-5; perhaps TRBD2 as D (5 bases). V shed 2 bases and J shed 6 bases, with 17 bases lying between them. There are 15 residues in the CDR3. CDR1 SGHDT and CDR2 YYEEEE come from the germline V gene. The CDR3 nucleotides are TGTGCCAGCAGCTTTGGCGGGTCCTCGTGGCAGACCCAGTACTTC. Translation: CASSFGGSSWQTQYF.

The chain joins TRBV13 to TRBJ1-1, with D unclear. The V gene lost 5 bases and the J gene lost 5 bases, with 18 bases spanning the gap. CDR3 length: 15 residues. Per the germline V gene, CDR1 is PRHDT and CDR2 is FYEKMQ (reference sequence). CDR3 coding DNA: TGTGCCAGCAGCCGCGGACGCCCAGCGGGGACTGAAGCTTTCTTT. This gives the protein CASSRGRPAGTEAFF.

This rearrangement joins TRBV11-3 to TRBJ2-1, with TRBD2 matching 10 bases. Per germline, CDR1 SGHNT and CDR2 YENEEA. The V segment lost 5 bases and the J segment 5 bases; nucleotides outside the gene matches: 6. This CDR3 has 15 residues. The CDR3 sequence is CASSPVSGGHNEQFF. CDR3 bases: TGTGCCAGCAGCCCAGTTAGCGGGGGGCACAATGAGCAGTTCTTC.